The 11 T cell receptor beta chains given below trace back to one sample, sequenced in a study of regulatory T cells. General study points: Hydrophobic residues at CDR3 positions 6 and 7 were enriched in conventional CD4+ T cells of CD3G-deficient patients.

These receptors are not linked to any known antigen. Amplification used 52 TRBV primers and 13 TRBJ primers. TCRdb's table, derived via immunoSEQ multiplex PCR, lists solely in-frame clones and lacks some. This sample has about 21,000 clones, with about 88% found just once. The sample comprised conventional CD4+ T cells sorted from blood. Receptors originate from a child between 5 and 17 years old with CD3G deficiency.

This chain links TRBV7-9 with TRBJ2-5; 7 positions match TRBD1. V lost 1 base to trimming and J lost 5 bases; unmatched junction nucleotides: 7. The CDR3 spans 15 residues. The germline V gene encodes CDR1 SEHNR and CDR2 FQNEAQ (reference sequence). The CDR3 region is CASSLVPDRVETQYF. As DNA, the CDR3 is TGTGCCAGCAGCTTAGTTCCCGACAGGGTTGAGACCCAGTACTTC. Full variable domain (missing parts from reference TRBV7-9 and TRBJ2-5): DTGVSQNPRHKITKRGQNVTFRCDPISEHNRLYWYRQTLGQGPEFLTYFQNEAQLEKSRLLSDRFSAERPKGSFSTLEIQRTEQGDSAMYLCASSLVPDRVETQYFGPGTRLLVL.

The chain carries TRBV5-1 and TRBJ2-7, with TRBD2 identical over 7 bases. In germline, CDR1 is SGHRS, CDR2 YFSETQ. The trim removed 4 bases at V and 1 base at J, leaving 8 bases unmatched. The CDR3 spans 15 residues. CDR3 bases: TGCGCCAGCAGCCCGGGGACTACAATTTCCTACGAGCAGTACTTC. Translating gives CASSPGTTISYEQYF.

This clone was recorded a few times. The chain combines TRBV6-1 with TRBJ2-3; no definite D call. Germline lookup yields CDR1 MNHNS and CDR2 SASEGT. V was shortened by 4 bases and J by 6 bases, with 11 bases between the two germline ends. The CDR3 is 13 amino acids. The CDR3 DNA is TGTGCCAGCAGTGTTCCGACCTGGGATACGCAGTATTTT. Translated, it gives CASSVPTWDTQYF.

The CDR3, as DNA: TGTGCCAGCAGCTTATCCGCAGGGTCTGGCGGGGAGCTGTTTTTT. Translated: CASSLSAGSGGELFF. This rearrangement joins TRBV7-9 to TRBJ2-2; possibly TRBD1 for D (5 bases). Trimming cost V 2 bases and J 7 bases, with 14 bases left between them. This CDR3 has 15 residues. Germline CDR1 reads SEHNR; CDR2 reads FQNEAQ (reference sequence).

The genes are TRBV27 and TRBJ2-6, with D tentatively TRBD1 (6 bases). CDR3 length: 19 amino acids. Germline V gene data show CDR1 as MNHEY and CDR2 as SMNVEV (reference sequence). Trimming pared 5 bases from V and 0 bases from J, leaving 20 bases between. CDR3 sequence reads: CASSPTGGILFSGANVLTF. The CDR3 DNA reads as TGTGCCAGCAGTCCGACAGGTGGGATCCTCTTCTCTGGGGCCAACGTCCTGACTTTC.

This chain uses TRBV7-8 with TRBJ2-6; no clear D gene. The CDR3 contains 18 residues. The germline V gene encodes CDR1 SGHVS and CDR2 FQNEAQ. V lost 0 bases, J lost 1 base, and 13 bases lay in between. Here the CDR3 DNA reads TGTGCCAGCAGCTTAGCGTGGGGTAGGCAGTCTGGGGCCAACGTCCTGACTTTC. Its translation is CASSLAWGRQSGANVLTF.

This clone appeared a few times. This sequence joins TRBV7-9 and TRBJ2-7, with D possibly being TRBD2 (6 bases). This CDR3 is 14 amino acids long. Trimming left V 1 base short and J 5 bases short, with 12 bases between. Germline CDR1 and CDR2: SEHNR and FQNEAQ (reference sequence). CDR3 protein: CASSLGSGVDEQYF. In DNA, the CDR3 is TGTGCCAGCAGCTTAGGTTCGGGGGTCGACGAGCAGTACTTC. The full variable domain, with the rest looked up from reference TRBV7-9 and TRBJ2-7, is DTGVSQNPRHKITKRGQNVTFRCDPISEHNRLYWYRQTLGQGPEFLTYFQNEAQLEKSRLLSDRFSAERPKGSFSTLEIQRTEQGDSAMYLCASSLGSGVDEQYFGPGTRLTVT.

The chain has TRBV5-1 and TRBJ2-5, with 10 bases fitting TRBD2. This CDR3 is 18 amino acids long. Germline CDR1 is SGHRS and CDR2 is YFSETQ. J gave up 2 bases and V 1 base, and 11 bases lay outside the gene matches. The CDR3 region is CASSLRSSGRGAQETQYF. The CDR3 DNA reads as TGCGCCAGCAGCTTGAGGTCTAGCGGGAGAGGGGCGCAAGAGACCCAGTACTTC.

The chain is built from TRBV5-1 and TRBJ2-3, with 7 nucleotides matching TRBD1. In germline, CDR1 is SGHRS, CDR2 YFSETQ. This CDR3 contains 14 residues. After removal of 5 bases from V and 2 bases from J, the junction contained 5 bases not matched to a gene. The CDR3 DNA reads TGCGCCAGCAGACGGGACAGTCCCACAGATACGCAGTATTTT. As protein: CASRRDSPTDTQYF. The full variable domain, completed using reference TRBV5-1 and TRBJ2-3, is KAGVTQTPRYLIKTRGQQVTLSCSPISGHRSVSWYQQTPGQGLQFLFEYFSETQRNKGNFPGRFSGRQFSNSRSEMNVSTLELGDSALYLCASRRDSPTDTQYFGPGTRLTVL.

This chain links TRBV18 with TRBJ2-5, with TRBD1 as a possible D gene (6 bases). The J call is uncertain, as TRBJ2-7 better fits the DNA end. CDR1 is KGHSH and CDR2 is LQKENI in the germline V gene. CDR3 length equals 13 residues. CDR3 DNA: TGTGCCAGCTCACTGCGACAGGACTACGAGCAGTACTTC. Protein sequence: CASSLRQDYEQYF.

This clone was seen a handful of times. This chain connects TRBV6-1 to TRBJ2-7; 9 nucleotides line up with TRBD2. Trimming removed 11 bases from V and 2 bases from J; junction bases left unmatched: 10. The CDR3 length is 14 residues. Per germline, CDR1 MNHNS and CDR2 SASEGT. CDR3 sequence: CAGSGASGTYEQYF. DNA for the CDR3: TGTGCCGGCTCAGGGGCTAGCGGGACCTACGAGCAGTACTTC.